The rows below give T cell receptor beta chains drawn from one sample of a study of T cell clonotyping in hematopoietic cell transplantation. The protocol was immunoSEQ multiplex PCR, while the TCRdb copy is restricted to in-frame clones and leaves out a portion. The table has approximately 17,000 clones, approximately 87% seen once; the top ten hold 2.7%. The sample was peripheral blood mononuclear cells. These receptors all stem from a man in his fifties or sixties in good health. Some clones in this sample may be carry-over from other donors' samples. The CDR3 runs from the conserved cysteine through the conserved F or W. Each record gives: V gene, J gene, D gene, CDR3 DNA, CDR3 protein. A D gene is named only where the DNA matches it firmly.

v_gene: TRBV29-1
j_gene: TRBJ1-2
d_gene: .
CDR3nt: TGCAGCGTGGGGGGGACCGACTATGGCTACACCTTC
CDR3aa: CSVGGTDYGYTF

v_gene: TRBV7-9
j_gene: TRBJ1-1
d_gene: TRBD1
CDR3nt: TGTGCCAGCAGCATATCTGGGACAGTTGCTGAAGCTTTCTTT
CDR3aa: CASSISGTVAEAFF

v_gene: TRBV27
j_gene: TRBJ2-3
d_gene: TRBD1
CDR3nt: TGTGCCAGCGGGGACAGGGGGCTTGGTACAGATACGCAGTATTTT
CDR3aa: CASGDRGLGTDTQYF

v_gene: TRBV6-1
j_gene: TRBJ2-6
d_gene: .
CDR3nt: TGTGCCAGCAGTGGGACCGGTAATGGCGTCCTGACTTTC
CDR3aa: CASSGTGNGVLTF

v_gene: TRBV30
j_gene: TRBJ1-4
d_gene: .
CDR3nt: TGTGCCTTGGGGGATGAAAAACTGTTTTTT
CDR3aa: CALGDEKLFF

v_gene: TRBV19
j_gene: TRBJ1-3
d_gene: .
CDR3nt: TGTGCCAGTAGTCTCGAGGAGGACACCATATATTTT
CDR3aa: CASSLEEDTIYF

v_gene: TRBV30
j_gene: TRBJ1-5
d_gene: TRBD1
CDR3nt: TGTGCCTGGAGTGCTGGGACAGGGGTTTTCCCCCAGCATTTT
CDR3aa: CAWSAGTGVFPQHF

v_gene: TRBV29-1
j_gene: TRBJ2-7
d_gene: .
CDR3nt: TGCAGCGTTGCCTTGACAGCTTCCTACGAGCAGTACTTC
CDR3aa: CSVALTASYEQYF

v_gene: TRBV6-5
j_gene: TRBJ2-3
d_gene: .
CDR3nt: TGTGCCAGCAGTGACAGTAAGCTCACAGATACGCAGTATTTT
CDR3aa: CASSDSKLTDTQYF

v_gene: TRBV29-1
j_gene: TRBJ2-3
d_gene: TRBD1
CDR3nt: TGCAGCGTTGACCCCGGGGACAGCTCCACAGATACGCAGTATTTT
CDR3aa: CSVDPGDSSTDTQYF

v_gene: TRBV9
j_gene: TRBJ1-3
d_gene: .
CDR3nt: TGTGCCAGCAGCACGTCGGGACATAAGACTGGAAACACCATATATTTT
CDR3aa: CASSTSGHKTGNTIYF

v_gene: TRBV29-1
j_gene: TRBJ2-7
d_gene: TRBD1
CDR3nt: TGCAGCGGCGCCGGGACAGAGCCCTACGAGCAGTACTTC
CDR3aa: CSGAGTEPYEQYF

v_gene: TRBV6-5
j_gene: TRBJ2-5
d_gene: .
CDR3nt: TGTGCCAGCAGGGGCCCCTCCAGTGAGACCCAGTACTTC
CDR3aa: CASRGPSSETQYF

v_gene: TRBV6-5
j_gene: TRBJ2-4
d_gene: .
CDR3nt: TGTGCCAGCAGTAGGGGGGTGCTAGCCAAAAACATTCAGTACTTC
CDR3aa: CASSRGVLAKNIQYF

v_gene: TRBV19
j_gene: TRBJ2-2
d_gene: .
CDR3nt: TGTGCCAGTAGTATCGTAGGAAACGGGGAGCTGTTTTTT
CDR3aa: CASSIVGNGELFF

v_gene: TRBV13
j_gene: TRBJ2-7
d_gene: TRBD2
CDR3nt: TGTGCCAGCAGCGGACGGGGGGTGGCTAGCTCCTACGAGCAGTACTTC
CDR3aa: CASSGRGVASSYEQYF

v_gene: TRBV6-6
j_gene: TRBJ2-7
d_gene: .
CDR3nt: TGTGCCAGCAGTTACTCGACAGTATACGAGCAGTACTTC
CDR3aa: CASSYSTVYEQYF

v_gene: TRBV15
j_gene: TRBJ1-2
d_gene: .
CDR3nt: TGTGCCACCAGCCGGGACGCAACTAACTATGGCTACACCTTC
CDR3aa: CATSRDATNYGYTF

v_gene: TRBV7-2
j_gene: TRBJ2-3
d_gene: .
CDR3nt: TGTGCCAGCAGCTTAGATAAAGATACGCAGTATTTT
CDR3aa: CASSLDKDTQYF

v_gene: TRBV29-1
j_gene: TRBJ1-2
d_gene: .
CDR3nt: TGCAGCGTTGAGGCGGGCAGGTCTTACACCTTC
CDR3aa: CSVEAGRSYTF

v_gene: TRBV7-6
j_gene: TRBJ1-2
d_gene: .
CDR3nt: TGTGCCAGCAGTCCGCTGACAGGTTCCCGGGGAGGCTACACCTTC
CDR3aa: CASSPLTGSRGGYTF

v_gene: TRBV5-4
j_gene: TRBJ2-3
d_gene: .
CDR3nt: TGTGCCAGCAGCTTGGCCGTGGCCGCAGATACGCAGTATTTT
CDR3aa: CASSLAVAADTQYF

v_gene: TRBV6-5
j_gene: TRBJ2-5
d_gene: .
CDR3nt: TGTGCCAGCAGTGCGGTCAATTCAGAGACCCAGTACTTC
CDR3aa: CASSAVNSETQYF

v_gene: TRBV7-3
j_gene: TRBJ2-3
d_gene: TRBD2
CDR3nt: TGTGCCAGCAGCTTAACCGGGGGGTCAGATACGCAGTATTTT
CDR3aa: CASSLTGGSDTQYF

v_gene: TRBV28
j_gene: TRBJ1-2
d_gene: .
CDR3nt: TGTGCCAGCAGTTTAGGTCGGGCCTATGGCTACACCTTC
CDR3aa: CASSLGRAYGYTF

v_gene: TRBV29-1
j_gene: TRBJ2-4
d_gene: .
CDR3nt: TGCAGCGTTGTTGATCTAGCCAAAAACATTCAGTACTTC
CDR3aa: CSVVDLAKNIQYF